This TCR beta chain came from a study of blood T cells in healthy people across ages (dated by TCRdb to 2013 to 2016). Broadly, across the study: Template switching captured roughly one uniquely barcoded TCR beta cDNA molecule per two T cells in model experiments. Age-related changes in TCR beta repertoire diversity were measured in the study by deep sequencing normalized with unique cDNA molecular identifiers. The donors were split into four age groups: young (average around 15 years), middle-aged (nearly 40), aged (roughly 60) and long-lived (about 74). Using the same blood draw, the study looked at two additional independent replicas of 1 million unique cDNA reads for two donors, one aged 18 to 29 and the other aged 80 or older.

This clonotype was observed a single time. No cognate antigen has been identified for it. No qualities accompany the bases; no much larger clone lies one base away. One read yields weak evidence. Library method: 5' RACE. Sequencing took place on an Illumina HiSeq 2500. A second about 7 to 11 cycle PCR used a sample-barcoded 5' primer and a J-beta primer mix. A template-switch 5' adaptor carrying 12 random nucleotides introduced a unique molecular identifier onto each TCR beta cDNA molecule. Each sample yielded at least 3 million CDR3-containing paired-end reads. First-strand cDNA was synthesized from all RNA with the Mint cDNA synthesis kit, primed by a TRBC-specific oligonucleotide. After uracil-DNA glycosylase treatment, a first 18-cycle PCR used universal primers M1SS and BC2_uni_R on all cDNA. As for the authors' bioinformatics: Normalization of each sample was performed by random selection of 1 million high-quality reads, each carrying a distinct molecular identifier. Reads sharing molecular identifiers were discarded rather than binned into consensus sequences. MiTCR, set to a Q25 quality threshold and the strictest error-elimination algorithm, was used for CDR3 identification, clonotype clustering and error correction. A nonparametric unseen species model using Euler transformation provided a lower-bound estimate of total TCR beta diversity. The public reads were reprocessed in TCRdb via fastp at Q25 and MiXCR, keeping in-frame beta chains. For every CDR3 protein sequence, its rows merge into one entry that carries the most common genes and DNA. The V and J calls here are based on TCRdb, not the publication. Recorded for this sample are about 930,000 distinct CDR3 sequences; about 27% of them occurred a single time. The ten largest account for around 9.6% of the sample.

Broader findings and caveats from the paper: Estimates of total diversity based on one million sequenced T cells were regarded as lower bounds and as underestimates. The long-lived group showed more naive CD4+ T cells, fewer expanded clones and increased TCR diversity than the aged group, suggesting age selection. Because donor CMV infection status was unknown, age-related changes in expanded clonotypes were potentially confounded. Since profiling was done on bulk unsorted PBMCs, naive and antigen-experienced compartments could not be conclusively compared. The percentage of naive T cells measured by flow cytometry correlated strongly with observed TCR beta diversity. Observed TCR beta diversity per million T cells fell roughly linearly with age, and a significant reduction was already apparent by age around 39.

The donors were some 39 Caucasian individuals from Russia, aged 6 to 90 years, who were systemically healthy. Each donor gave 9 to 10 milliliters of peripheral blood, collected into EDTA-treated Vacutainer tubes. Ficoll-Paque density-gradient centrifugation was used to isolate PBMCs, with at least 6.5 million per sample. Total RNA, at least 6 micrograms per sample, was extracted from PBMCs with Trizol reagent. Naive CD45RAhigh/CD27high T cell percentages were measured by flow cytometry on a PBMC aliquot from every donor. There are 15 amino acids in the CDR3, from cysteine to phenylalanine inclusive. Only the CDR3 DNA stays, 45 bases, in frame from base 1. Clipping removes 6 bases from V and 4 bases from J, with 8 as the unmatched junction base count. The germline V gene specifies SNHLY as CDR1 and FYNNEI as CDR2. These data were also reused for a study on T cells of mothers and their children. As that second paper reports: The donors were nine systemically healthy Caucasian individuals, made up of three mothers and their six children. cDNA synthesis used all of the extracted RNA, with 1.5 ug of RNA in each 15 ul reaction. In the second PCR, the M1S primer introduced both the sample barcodes and 2-4 random nucleotides. Over 9.5 million TCR beta CDR3 reads were obtained for each mother, and millions of reads were obtained for each child. Thymic selection similarly shapes TCR recombination output in related and unrelated pairs, with minor effect from inherited differences. Normalized repertoire overlap was always slightly but never significantly higher in related than unrelated mother-child pairs. Persistent microchimeric T cell clones were not detected, at a sensitivity of about 99 clones per million clonotypes. The study used deep NGS to compare TCR beta repertoires of mothers and children, seeking features distinguishing related mother-child pairs from unrelated individuals. On average, the children were roughly 10 +/- 4 years old, while the mothers were about 40 +/- 4 years old. After adapter ligation with NEBNext reagents, the libraries were sequenced on Illumina HiSeq 2000 with 100+100 nt paired-end reads. Mother and child libraries were prepared a month apart and sequenced in separate runs to prevent cross-contamination. For each donor, somewhere between roughly 450,000 and 2,100,000 distinct TCR beta clonotypes were identified. Naive TCR beta clonotypes were estimated from low-frequency clonotypes matched to each donor's FACS-determined naive share, without sorting.

Rearrangement joined TRBV2 to TRBJ2-3, and TRBD1 aligns with 9 junction nucleotides. Sequenced input: blood. This sequence was found in a woman between 40 and 50 years old in good health. The CDR3 region: CASRAGTGSADTQYF. At the DNA level, the sequence is TGTGCCAGCAGAGCCGGGACAGGGAGTGCAGATACGCAGTATTTT. The CDR3, completed at both ends by the reference TRBV2 and TRBJ2-3 genes, gives the full variable domain EPEVTQTPSHQVTQMGQEVILRCVPISNHLYFYWYRQILGQKVEFLVSFYNNEISEKSEIFDDQFSVERPDGSNFTLKIRSTKLEDSAMYFCASRAGTGSADTQYFGPGTRLTVL.